This TCR beta chain is from a study of T cells after posttransplantation cyclophosphamide. Whole-study results and caveats: Later blood repertoires were often dominated by clones from the donor CD8+ memory compartment.

Sequenced by immunoSEQ multiplex PCR; TCRdb stores in-frame clones only, minus some. The sample carries approximately 10,000 clones, about 93% recorded once. CDR1 and CDR2 from the germline V gene are MDHEN and SYDVKM. The CDR3 runs to 13 residues. The junction had 4 bases not matched to a gene; V was cut back by 10 bases and J by 2 bases. Busulfan-fludarabine conditioning, marrow transplant, and cyclophosphamide on days +3 and +4 were administered. Of note for this clone: The target antigen is unknown.

The TCR sequence derives from a female patient aged 25-40 years who received an allogeneic stem cell transplant from an unrelated donor, was CMV-positive, and had no GVHD. The graft donor may have contributed some T cells. Sequences were derived from PBMCs, sampled after allogeneic stem cell transplant with posttransplant cyclophosphamide. J is TRBJ2-7 and V is TRBV28; TRBD2 matches at 11 bases. The DNA for the CDR3 is TGTGCCACAGGACTAGCGGGCCCCTACGAGCAGTACTTC. Translation gives CATGLAGPYEQYF.